These 7 T cell receptor beta chains were sequenced from one sample in a study of tumor and adjacent non-tumor tissue in lung cancer. No cell sorting was done before RNA was extracted from the tissue. TCRbeta libraries were built with three rounds of nested PCR, modified from ARM-PCR. One entry per CDR3 protein, called by TCRdb with MiXCR from the multiplex PCR reads. The sample lists about 200,000 distinct CDR3 sequences, around 70% seen once, with approximately 25% in the top ten. What was sequenced was lung tumor tissue. The receptors originated from a man aged 55 to 69 with non-small cell lung cancer.

Remarks on this clonotype: The junction shows a germline mismatch at one end, possibly a read error. The V and J genes are TRBV6-2 or TRBV6-3 and TRBJ2-5; D is unresolved. The CDR3 has 14 amino acids. The V gene's germline CDR1 is MNHEY and CDR2 SVGEGT. The CDR3 here is CASSSHGYQETHYF. The CDR3 bases are TGTGCCAGCAGTAGCCATGGGTACCAAGAGACCCATTACTTC.

Turning to this clonotype: The junction differs from germline at one of its ends, possibly a read error. V gene TRBV5-1 combines with J gene TRBJ1-3; D is unresolved. The CDR3 is 11 amino acids. Per the germline V gene, CDR1 is SGHRS and CDR2 is YFSETQ. The CDR3 DNA reads TGCGCCAGCAGCGATAGAAACGCCATATATTTT. Translating gives CASSDRNAIYF.

This clonotype was seen at least ten times. DNA of the CDR3: TGTGCCAGCAGTTACGGGACAGGGGGCGGCACAGATACGCAGTATTTT. It codes for CASSYGTGGGTDTQYF. The V gene is TRBV6-2 or TRBV6-3, the J gene TRBJ2-3, with 12 positions matching TRBD1. V was clipped by 2 bases and J by 1 base; unmatched bases: 1. The V gene's germline CDR1 is MNHEY and CDR2 SVGEGT. The CDR3 is 16 residues long.

There are many counts of this clonotype. The V gene is TRBV28, the J gene TRBJ1-1; no firm D call. The V and J ends lost 3 bases and 0 bases respectively, with 11 bases between them. CDR1 MDHEN and CDR2 SYDVKM come from the germline V gene. CDR3 length equals 15 residues. CDR3 residues: CASSFASRVNTEAFF. The CDR3 nucleotides are TGTGCCAGCAGTTTCGCCTCTAGGGTGAACACTGAAGCTTTCTTT.

Concerning this clonotype itself: A much bigger clone sits one base away, suggesting this may be a read error. The chain carries TRBV4-2 and TRBJ1-2; 9 bases agree with TRBD1. In germline, CDR1 is LGHNA, CDR2 YNFKEQ. This CDR3 contains 14 residues. CDR3 sequence reads: CTSSQQTGGDGYTF. CDR3 sequence (DNA): TGTACCAGCAGCCAGCAGACAGGGGGGGATGGCTACACCTTC.

This clonotype was detected many times. The gene calls are TRBV12-3 or TRBV12-4 and TRBJ1-2; 9 bases match TRBD1. The V segment lost 6 bases and the J segment 2 bases; nucleotides outside the gene matches: 4. The CDR3 spans 14 residues. The CDR3 nucleotides are TGTGCCAGCAGCCAACAGGGGGCGAACTATGGCTACACCTTC. Translating it yields CASSQQGANYGYTF.

Of note for this clonotype: The junction differs from germline at one of its ends, possibly a read error. This chain connects TRBV20-1 to TRBJ1-2, with 8 bases that match TRBD1. Germline V gives CDR1 DFQATT, CDR2 SNEGSKA (reference sequence). The CDR3 loop spans 14 amino acids. CDR3 amino acids: CNAPIRGPKGSYTF. The CDR3 DNA sequence: TGCAATGCTCCCATCAGGGGGCCGAAAGGAAGCTACACCTTC.